This T cell receptor beta chain came from a study of cytomegalovirus exposure and HLA in healthy donors listed by TCRdb under 2017. As for the study more broadly: An earlier analysis of approximately 550 of the donors reported 250 to 300 Gb of sequence data and some 120 million unique TCR beta sequences from 150 million to 200 million T cells. Genome-wide SNP genotypes for about 65% of the 666 donors were used in a later genetic analysis, which treated that subset as a discovery cohort. Besides the first cohort of about 730 subjects, a separate validation cohort made up of roughly 120 different subjects was used. The later analysis used no new phenotypic data to find candidate immune exposures, relying instead on TCR beta sequences and their occurrence across donors. Using immunosequencing, the study profiled T cell repertoires from around 680 subjects and related those repertoires to cytomegalovirus serostatus. An early release covering 500 to 750 HLA-typed donors comprised 300 to 350 gigabases of sequencing data and around 80 million unique TCR sequences. Because of strong linkage in the cohort, four to six DR-DQ haplotypes were treated as single units for association and clustering. HLA typing covered class I and class II loci at four-digit resolution. Typing coverage varied by locus: about 620-630 donors for A, B, C, DRB1 and DQB1; more than 500 for DQA1; over 600 for DPA1; approximately 450 for DPB1. The genetic ancestry cluster associated with self-reported Caucasian donors included about 81% of the approximately 410 genotyped donors. To predict cytomegalovirus infection status, the study brought together high-throughput TCR immunosequencing, statistical association of individual TCRs with disease status, and machine learning. The study aimed to test whether signatures of past pathogen exposure could be identified by cataloging public T cell receptors. An earlier analysis of 450 to 750 of the donors used high-throughput TCR beta sequencing to judge whether each TCR beta V gene segment behaved as functional or pseudogenic. All discovery cohort repertoires had been generated using a single sequencing platform. Donor age, sex, ethnicity and CMV serostatus were collected together with the repertoire data. In a later analysis, previously published TCR beta repertoires from about 640 donors were re-analyzed and high-resolution HLA genotyping was added so that TCR occurrence patterns could be studied. On average, about 200,000 unique TCR beta nucleotide sequences were sequenced per donor among a few hundred genotyped donors of the cohort, with approximately 18% of those sequences being non-productive. Results the study describes overall, beyond this receptor: A further reported finding was that TCR beta sequences accurately predicted the HLA-A and HLA-B alleles for most subjects in the first cohort. Some IMGT-functional V segments, including TRBV6-2 and TRBV6-3, could not be told apart with the 87-base-pair reads, so those segments were excluded. In a later analysis, most CMV-associated TCR beta chains were found to appear HLA-restricted, with HLA associations seemingly driven largely by CMV exposure. HLA typing was unavailable for some donors at each locus, so association tests used only the typed subset. Correlated functional status among segregating V segments might be attributable to linkage disequilibrium, but an unknown experimental factor could not be ruled out. CMV serostatus was the only immune exposure information available for the cohort. Only TCR beta chains were sequenced in this cohort, and the absence of alpha or paired-chain data limited detectable features. In vitro tests confirmed that a few of the cytomegalovirus-associated TCR beta chains recognize cytomegalovirus antigens. In a later analysis, 16,951 TCR beta sequences were associated with specific HLA alleles at a false discovery rate of 0.05. When HLA alleles, especially DR and DQ, strongly co-occurred, attributing TCR associations to individual alleles was difficult. It was suggested by the authors that the approach could potentially be generalized to other disease states and immunological phenotypes. Several of the top co-occurrence clusters appeared to be linked to parvovirus B19, influenza, CMV and Epstein-Barr virus, according to a later analysis. While some public TCRs were present in many individuals, most TCR sequences turned up only very rarely across donors. The sequencing pipeline was judged likely to have produced a cluster of highly shared sequence variants as a technical artifact. In a later analysis, TCR association rates were found to vary across HLA loci, with the most associated TCRs seen for DRB1 alleles and the fewest for HLA-C alleles. Because counts were too low, some 17 rarely observed V segments, including chromosome 9 orphons, were left out of the earlier analysis of over 550 of the donors. An earlier analysis of 587 of the donors showed that most TCR beta V segments appeared in productive rearrangements either about 87% or about 30% of the time, which broadly matched IMGT annotations. An association between a missense DCLRE1C variant and V-gene and J-gene trimming of TCR beta chains was found in a later genetic analysis and replicated in an independent cohort. Compared with the roughly 710-donor mean, donors in an Asian-associated ancestry cluster had fewer N-insertions in productive TCRs, according to a later genetic analysis. The study gave a list of under 200 TCR beta chains associated with cytomegalovirus. Presence/absence analyses assumed roughly uniform sequencing depth across donors, an assumption that may not hold. In a later analysis, HLA-associated TCR beta chains were found to be more clonally expanded and to have lower generation probabilities than equally common non-associated chains. In both the original and validation cohorts, the classifier was reported to diagnose cytomegalovirus status with high specificity and sensitivity.

This clone occurred a few times. There is no known antigen for this receptor. Qualities for individual bases were not recorded, and no much larger clone is one base off. The library came from the immunoSEQ multiplex PCR assay. A mixture of 60 forward primers for TCR Vbeta segments and 13 reverse primers for TCR Jbeta segments was used in the multiplex PCR. Amplification of the CDR3 region of rearranged TCR beta genes was performed with a multiplex PCR assay on genomic DNA. On the Illumina HiSeq System, the amplified TCR beta libraries were sequenced as 87-base-pair reads. On the authors' methods: A later analysis tallied around 80 million unique TCR beta chains across the 666 repertoires, and about 10 million of those chains were shared by two or more donors. A nearest-neighbor algorithm error-corrected the raw reads and collapsed the reads into unique sequences, merging closely related sequences to remove PCR and sequencing errors. To assign V, D and J gene segments, CDR3 sequences were aligned to IMGT reference sequences. For a sequence to be retained, at least a six-nucleotide match to both a V gene segment and a J gene segment was required. A rearrangement was called productive if the CDR3 had no stop codons and remained in frame with V and J, and every other rearrangement was called non-productive. CDR3 was defined by IMGT convention, running from the second conserved V-encoded cysteine to the conserved J-encoded phenylalanine. The earlier analysis of 587 of the donors excluded sequences that lacked an unambiguous match to a single V gene segment. In an earlier analysis of some 590 of the donors, a V segment was called functional when productive rearrangements were above 56.7%, and segregating when the standard deviation between donors exceeded 5%. A statistical classification framework was built to diagnose cytomegalovirus status from the catalog of TCR beta chain sequences. In a later analysis, V and J genes were assigned by comparing TCR nucleotide sequences against IMGT/GENE-DB human TR gene sequences. The TCRdist pipeline was used in a later analysis to assign CDR3 sequences and most-parsimonious VDJ recombination scenarios. A later analysis defined each TCR beta chain by its CDR3 amino acid sequence plus V-gene family, and excluded reads lacking a unique V-gene family. As a way to deal with suspected cross-contamination and a sequencing artifact, a later analysis dropped more than 500 nucleotide sequences that were highly shared and had low generation probability. A later analysis calculated a clonal expansion index for each public chain from normalized within-repertoire ranks of inferred template counts. In a later analysis, generation probabilities were computed with a VDJ recombination model fitted to out-of-frame rearrangements, and the resulting probabilities were checked against IGoR. In a later analysis, TCR-TCR, TCR-HLA and TCR-CMV co-occurrence was scored with hypergeometric tests, and a repertoire-size bias correction was applied to TCR pairs. To estimate false discovery rates, a later analysis permuted the HLA or CMV assignments 20 times. In a later analysis, co-occurring TCRs were grouped with DBSCAN, and TCRdist sequence similarity was added when clustering was performed within HLA-allele-positive subsets. For co-occurrence clustering, repertoires with fewer than 30,000 or more than 120,000 public chains were excluded, along with four to six repertoires with anomalous nucleotide sharing. Sourced from immuneACCESS, this table was stored by TCRdb with only in-frame sequences that have V and J called. A share of the clones is absent; for the studies checked, an unresolved V gene accounts for under half, and the remainder has no known explanation. V, J and clone size are taken as reported in that table, and D and trimming were inferred from the DNA itself. The sample table records under 130,000 clones; roughly three quarters of these occur just once. Of the sample, about 3.5% is held by the ten largest clones.

The cohort comprised 666 healthy bone marrow donors. Cohort members were all nominally healthy when sampled, although unrecorded immune exposures were likely present. The donor tested CMV seronegative, placing the donor among the 350 or so seronegative members of the cohort. Each donor provided a peripheral blood sample, and peripheral blood mononuclear cells were used for TCR beta sequencing. Genomic DNA extraction from the blood cell samples was performed with the Qiagen DNeasy Blood Extraction Kit. V has 5 bases trimmed and J has 2 bases trimmed; junction bases matching no gene number 8. The germline V gene provides CDR1 SGHVS and CDR2 FQNEAQ. The CDR3 covers 15 residues, taking in both the cysteine and the phenylalanine. Only the CDR3 DNA stays, 45 bases, in frame from base 1.

The sequence came from a young man in good health and CMV-seronegative. Sequences were obtained from PBMCs. The chain couples TRBV7-8 to TRBJ2-7; TRBD1 matches 8 bases in the middle. Here the CDR3 is given as CASSLPGQATYEQYF. The bases read TGTGCCAGCAGCCTTCCGGGACAGGCAACCTACGAGCAGTACTTC.